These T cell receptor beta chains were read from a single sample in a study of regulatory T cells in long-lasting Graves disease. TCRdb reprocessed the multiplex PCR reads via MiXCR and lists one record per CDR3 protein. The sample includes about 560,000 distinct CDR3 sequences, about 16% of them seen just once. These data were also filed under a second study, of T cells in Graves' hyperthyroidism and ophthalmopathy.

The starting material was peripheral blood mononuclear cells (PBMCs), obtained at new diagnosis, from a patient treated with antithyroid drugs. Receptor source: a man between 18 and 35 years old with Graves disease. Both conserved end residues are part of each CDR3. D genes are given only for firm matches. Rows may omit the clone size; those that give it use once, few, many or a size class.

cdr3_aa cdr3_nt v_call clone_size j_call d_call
CASSLEGLSYNEQFF TGTGCCAGCAGTTTGGAGGGGTTATCCTACAATGAGCAGTTCTTC TRBV27 many TRBJ2-1 .
CSARDVRMNTEAFF TGCAGTGCTAGAGATGTACGGATGAACACTGAAGCTTTCTTT TRBV20-1 . TRBJ1-1 .
CASSSFGYNEQFF TGTGCCAGCAGTTCCTTTGGGTACAATGAGCAGTTCTTC TRBV28 many TRBJ2-1 .
CSARARLAGGWEQYF TGCAGTGCTCGAGCCCGGCTAGCGGGAGGGTGGGAGCAGTACTTC TRBV20-1 . TRBJ2-7 TRBD2
CASRDAGGRNEQYF TGTGCCAGCCGGGACGCGGGAGGTAGAAACGAGCAGTACTTC TRBV6-1 . TRBJ2-7 TRBD2
CSAPGFGNTIYF TGCAGTGCTCCAGGGTTTGGAAACACCATATATTTT TRBV20-1 few TRBJ1-3 .
CASSSMSGRASTDTQYF TGTGCCAGCAGCTCAATGAGCGGGAGGGCGAGCACAGATACGCAGTATTTT TRBV13 many TRBJ2-3 TRBD2
CASSHQGRKLFF TGTGCCAGCAGCCATCAAGGACGGAAACTGTTTTTT TRBV11-1 many TRBJ1-4 .
CASSHSRQGERLEQYF TGCGCCAGCAGCCATAGTAGACAGGGGGAGAGGTTGGAGCAGTACTTC TRBV4-1 . TRBJ2-7 TRBD1
CASSYSWRSGSYEQYF TGTGCCAGCAGTTACTCATGGCGGAGTGGGTCCTACGAGCAGTACTTC TRBV6-5 . TRBJ2-7 .
CASSLLAGEAYEQYF TGTGCCAGCAGCTTATTAGCGGGCGAAGCCTACGAGCAGTACTTC TRBV6-1 . TRBJ2-7 TRBD2
CASSGFRGRKDSPLHF TGTGCCAGCAGTGGATTCAGGGGGCGCAAGGATTCACCCCTCCACTTT TRBV6-1 many TRBJ1-6 TRBD1
CASSRAWVGETQYF TGTGCCAGCAGCCGGGCTTGGGTCGGGGAGACCCAGTACTTC TRBV12-3/TRBV12-4 many TRBJ2-5 .
CASSEDPSGGQETQYF TGCGCCAGCAGCGAGGACCCCTCAGGGGGGCAAGAGACCCAGTACTTC TRBV10-1 many TRBJ2-5 .
CATSRDVRYEQYF TGTGCCACCAGCAGAGATGTCCGCTACGAGCAGTACTTC TRBV15 once TRBJ2-7 .
CASSSGQVAFF TGTGCCAGCAGTTCTGGACAGGTGGCTTTCTTT TRBV3-1 few TRBJ1-1 TRBD1
CASSLDFAGGPTGELFF TGTGCCAGCAGCTTAGATTTCGCGGGAGGGCCTACCGGGGAGCTGTTTTTT TRBV11-2 many TRBJ2-2 TRBD2
CASSPVLGNGNADTQYF TGTGCCAGCAGCCCCGTTCTGGGGAACGGGAACGCAGATACGCAGTATTTT TRBV13 . TRBJ2-3 .
CSARVGGSQHF TGCAGTGCTAGAGTGGGAGGGTCCCAGCATTTT TRBV20-1 . TRBJ1-5 .
CASSLAGENQPQHF TGTGCCAGCAGTTTAGCCGGAGAAAATCAGCCCCAGCATTTT TRBV28 . TRBJ1-5 .
CASSEATNEQFF TGTGCCAGCAGTGAAGCTACCAATGAGCAGTTCTTC TRBV6-1 many TRBJ2-1 .